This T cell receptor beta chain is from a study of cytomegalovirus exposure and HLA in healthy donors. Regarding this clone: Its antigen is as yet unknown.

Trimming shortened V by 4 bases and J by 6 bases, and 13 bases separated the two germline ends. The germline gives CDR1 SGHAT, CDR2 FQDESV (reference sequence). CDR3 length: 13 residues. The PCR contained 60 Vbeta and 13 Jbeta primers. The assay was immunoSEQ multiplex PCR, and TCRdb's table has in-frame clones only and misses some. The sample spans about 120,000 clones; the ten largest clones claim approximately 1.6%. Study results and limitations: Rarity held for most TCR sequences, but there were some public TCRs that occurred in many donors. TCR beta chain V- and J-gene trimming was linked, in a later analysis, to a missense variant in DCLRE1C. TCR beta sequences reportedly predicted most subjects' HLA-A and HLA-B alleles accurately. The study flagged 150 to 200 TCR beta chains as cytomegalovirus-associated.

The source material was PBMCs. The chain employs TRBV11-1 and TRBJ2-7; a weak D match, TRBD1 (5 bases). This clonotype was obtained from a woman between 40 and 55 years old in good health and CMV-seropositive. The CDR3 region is CASSSADKSEQYF. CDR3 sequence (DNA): TGTGCCAGCAGCTCCGCGGACAAAAGCGAGCAGTACTTC. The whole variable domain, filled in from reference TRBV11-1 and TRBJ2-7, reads EAEVAQSPRYKITEKSQAVAFWCDPISGHATLYWYRQILGQGPELLVQFQDESVVDDSQLPKDRFSAERLKGVDSTLKIQPAELGDSAMYLCASSSADKSEQYFGPGTRLTVT.